The 26 T cell receptor beta chains reported below all come from one sample, sequenced in a study of PD-L1 blockade in urothelial cancer. Assay used: immunoSEQ multiplex PCR; TCRdb lists only in-frame clones, some missing. The sample lists roughly 48,000 clones; 84% were seen once. Material: PBMCs, obtained around atezolizumab (anti-PD-L1) treatment. The receptors come from a middle-aged man with urothelial cancer.

The chain combines TRBV25-1 with TRBJ2-5; 9 nucleotides match TRBD1. V lost 6 bases, J lost 5 bases, and 7 bases stayed unmatched. Germline CDR1 is MGHDK and CDR2 is SYGVNS. This CDR3 is built from 14 residues. CDR3 amino acids: CASRDRGRKETQYF. CDR3 DNA sequence: TGTGCCAGCAGGGACAGGGGAAGAAAGGAGACCCAGTACTTC.

The V gene is TRBV28, the J gene TRBJ1-5, with TRBD1 matching 8 bases. CDR1 and CDR2 (germline): MDHEN, SYDVKM. V lost 5 bases to trimming and J lost 5 bases; unmatched junction nucleotides: 11. The CDR3 is 16 amino acids. The CDR3 sequence: CASSPRQGLADQPQHF. In nucleotides, the CDR3 is TGTGCCAGCAGTCCGCGACAGGGGCTAGCTGATCAGCCCCAGCATTTT. Drawing the rest from reference TRBV28 and TRBJ1-5, the complete variable domain is DVKVTQSSRYLVKRTGEKVFLECVQDMDHENMFWYRQDPGLGLRLIYFSYDVKMKEKGDIPEGYSVSREKKERFSLILESASTNQTSMYLCASSPRQGLADQPQHFGDGTRLSIL.

This chain connects TRBV11-1 to TRBJ1-1; no clear D. V was shortened by 3 bases and J by 6 bases, with 8 bases between the two germline ends. The length of the CDR3 is 12 residues. Germline V gene data show CDR1 as SGHAT and CDR2 as FQDESV (reference sequence). CDR3 sequence reads: CASSLAIPEAFF. CDR3 in DNA: TGTGCCAGCAGCTTGGCCATCCCTGAAGCTTTCTTT.

The genes are TRBV5-5 and TRBJ2-4; maybe TRBD2 (5 bases). There are 12 residues in the CDR3. The germline V gene encodes CDR1 SGHKS and CDR2 YYEKEE (reference sequence). Trimming removed 1 base from V and 7 bases from J, with 6 bases in between. CDR3 residues: CASSLSGNIQYF. The CDR3 coding sequence is TGTGCCAGCAGCTTGTCGGGGAACATTCAGTACTTC.

This chain joins TRBV7-3 and TRBJ2-5, with D possibly matching TRBD2 (7 bases). V was trimmed by 8 bases and J by 4 bases, leaving 17 bases between them. Germline loops: CDR1 SGHTA, CDR2 FQGTGA. CDR3 length: 14 residues. The CDR3 here is CASGGGQGGETQYF. In DNA, the CDR3 is TGTGCCAGCGGGGGGGGCCAGGGCGGAGAGACCCAGTACTTC.

The V call is TRBV28, the J call TRBJ1-1, with D unclear. Germline V gene sequence: CDR1 MDHEN, CDR2 SYDVKM. Trimming shortened V by 2 bases and J by 7 bases, and 5 bases separated the two germline ends. The CDR3 sequence is 11 residues long. The CDR3 DNA reads TGTGCCAGCAGTTTAGTCAGTGAAGCTTTCTTT. Protein product: CASSLVSEAFF.

The rearrangement links TRBV5-1 to TRBJ2-5; perhaps TRBD2 as D (6 bases). The CDR3 consists of 14 residues. From germline, CDR1 is SGHRS and CDR2 YFSETQ. Trimming left V 4 bases short and J 6 bases short, with 16 bases between. CDR3 sequence (DNA): TGCGCCAGCAGCCCTGGAGGGGAATTCAAGACCCAGTACTTC. It encodes CASSPGGEFKTQYF.

The J gene is TRBJ1-2, the V gene TRBV6-5; TRBD1 is a possible D gene (6 bases). Trimming took off 4 bases at V and 6 bases at J, with 18 bases between the two ends. Germline V gene sequence: CDR1 MNHEY, CDR2 SVGAGI. The CDR3 is 15 residues long. The CDR3 DNA is TGTGCCAGCAGTTCCGGGACACCAGGTCGAAATGGCTACACCTTC. Translated: CASSSGTPGRNGYTF.

The chain couples TRBV7-2 to TRBJ2-3; 12 bases line up with TRBD2. Germline-derived CDR1 and CDR2 are SGHTA and FQGNSA. V was pared by 3 bases and J by 2 bases, with 6 bases of the junction left unmatched. The CDR3 loop spans 17 amino acids. The chain's CDR3 is CASSLAGTSGFTDTQYF. For the CDR3, the DNA is TGTGCCAGCAGCTTGGCTGGGACTAGCGGGTTCACAGATACGCAGTATTTT.

Regarding this clone: Additional DNA sequences in this sample encode the identical CDR3. The rearrangement links TRBV5-1 to TRBJ1-4; D possibly corresponds to TRBD1 (6 bases). Trimming removed 0 bases at V and 4 bases at J, with 10 bases between. Germline-derived CDR1 and CDR2 are SGHRS and YFSETQ. The length of the CDR3 is 15 residues. The CDR3: CASSLAGVVNEKLFF. CDR3 coding DNA: TGCGCCAGCAGCTTGGCAGGGGTAGTTAATGAAAAACTGTTTTTT.

The CDR3 protein is CASSLTGLRYEQYF. In DNA form, the CDR3 reads TGTGCCAGCAGCCTTACAGGGCTTCGATACGAGCAGTACTTC. The rearrangement uses TRBV5-4 and TRBJ2-7; maybe TRBD1 (6 bases). The germline V gene encodes CDR1 SGHNT and CDR2 YYREEE (reference sequence). The ends were cut back, 4 bases at V and 4 bases at J, with 15 bases in the middle. This CDR3 region has 14 residues.

J is TRBJ1-2 and V is TRBV19; D might be TRBD1 (6 bases). Trimming removed 6 bases from V and 6 bases from J, with 14 bases in between. CDR1 LNHDA and CDR2 SQIVND come from the germline V gene (reference sequence). This CDR3 is built from 13 residues. The CDR3 region is CASSVQGLHGYTF. The CDR3 nucleotides read TGTGCCAGTAGCGTACAGGGCCTTCATGGCTACACCTTC.

The chain employs TRBV6-5 and TRBJ2-1; TRBD2 matches 9 bases. Looked up from germline, CDR1 is MNHEY and CDR2 is SVGAGI. CDR3 length: 13 amino acids. V gave up 5 bases and J gave up 8 bases; unmatched junction bases: 4. The CDR3 protein is CASSRTSDYEQFF. As DNA, the CDR3 is TGTGCCAGCAGTAGGACTAGCGATTATGAGCAGTTCTTC.

This clone was picked up one time. This sequence joins TRBV2 and TRBJ2-3; 9 bases are a match to TRBD2. After removal of 3 bases from V and 2 bases from J, the junction contained 3 bases not matched to a gene. This CDR3 has 15 residues. The germline gives CDR1 SNHLY, CDR2 FYNNEI. DNA for the CDR3: TGTGCCAGCAGTGATTCTAGCGGGGACACAGATACGCAGTATTTT. It codes for CASSDSSGDTDTQYF.

The chain has TRBV7-9 and TRBJ2-1; no clear D. Germline loops: CDR1 SEHNR, CDR2 FQNEAQ (reference sequence). CDR3 length: 12 residues. Trimming left V 1 base short and J 9 bases short, with 7 bases between. CDR3: CASSLGLFEQFF. The CDR3, as DNA: TGTGCCAGCAGCTTAGGCCTATTTGAGCAGTTCTTC.

The table lists this clone with a count of one. The CDR3 DNA reads TGTGCCAGCAGCTTCGGGGGGGGCAGCTACGAGCAGTACTTC. It codes for CASSFGGGSYEQYF. The J gene is TRBJ2-7, the V gene TRBV5-8; TRBD2 agrees at 8 bases. Losses at the gene ends were 2 bases for V and 3 bases for J; bases not matched to a gene: 4. CDR3 length equals 14 residues. Germline V gives CDR1 SGHTS, CDR2 YDEGEE.

This rearrangement joins TRBV15 to TRBJ2-7; 7 nucleotides align to TRBD2. After removal of 1 base from V and 3 bases from J, the junction contained 6 bases not matched to a gene. From germline, CDR1 is LNHNV and CDR2 YYDKDF (reference sequence). CDR3 length: 15 residues. CDR3 bases: TGTGCCACCAGCAGAGCGGAGCCGGGAGGCTACGAGCAGTACTTC. It is translated as CATSRAEPGGYEQYF.

This chain uses TRBV4-1 with TRBJ2-6; 12 nucleotides agree with TRBD1. The germline CDR1 and CDR2 sequences are MGHRA and YSYEKL. J gave up 0 bases and V 2 bases, and 8 bases lay outside the gene matches. There are 20 residues in the CDR3. CDR3 in DNA: TGCGCCAGCAGCCAATGGGGACAGGGGGCCTTAAACTCTGGGGCCAACGTCCTGACTTTC. Translating it yields CASSQWGQGALNSGANVLTF.

The genes are TRBV19 and TRBJ2-3; no firm D call. The CDR3 runs to 11 residues. CDR1 is LNHDA and CDR2 is SQIVND in the germline V gene (reference sequence). V shed 6 bases and J shed 2 bases, with 3 bases lying between them. CDR3 in amino acids: CASSITDTQYF. As DNA, the CDR3 is TGTGCCAGTAGCATCACAGATACGCAGTATTTT.

The V gene is TRBV30, the J gene TRBJ1-1; D unresolved. CDR1 and CDR2 from the germline V gene are GTSNPN and SVGIG (reference sequence). This CDR3 has 16 residues. The ends were cut back, 4 bases at V and 2 bases at J, with 20 bases in the middle. The CDR3 loop is CAWTRKRGKFNTEAFF. The CDR3 bases are TGTGCCTGGACCCGAAAACGAGGCAAGTTTAACACTGAAGCTTTCTTT.

The chain links TRBV30 to TRBJ1-1; no clear D gene. The ends were cut back, 5 bases at V and 4 bases at J, with 17 bases in the middle. This CDR3 region has 14 residues. Germline CDR1 and CDR2: GTSNPN and SVGIG (reference sequence). CDR3 nucleotides: TGTGCCTGGCTCCGAATGGCGGTGGGCACTGAAGCTTTCTTT. As protein: CAWLRMAVGTEAFF.

The chain uses TRBV2 and TRBJ2-6, with 7 positions matching TRBD2. The CDR3 contains 16 residues. CDR1 SNHLY and CDR2 FYNNEI come from the germline V gene. J was trimmed by 2 bases and V by 7 bases; bases with no gene match: 8. The CDR3 spells CASKRGLAAGANVLTF. CDR3 in DNA: TGTGCCAGCAAAAGGGGTCTAGCGGCTGGGGCCAACGTCCTGACTTTC.

The V gene is TRBV7-2, the J gene TRBJ1-4; D possibly corresponds to TRBD1 (6 bases). CDR3 length equals 16 residues. CDR1 SGHTA and CDR2 FQGNSA come from the germline V gene. The V end was cut by 2 bases, the J end by 1 base, with 11 bases between. Here the CDR3 reads CASSLIGTLTNEKLFF. The DNA of the CDR3 is TGTGCCAGCAGCTTAATTGGGACATTAACTAATGAAAAACTGTTTTTT.

This clone has only a few counts. V usage is TRBV6-5 and J usage is TRBJ2-7; D remains unclear. The CDR3 runs to 16 residues. V shed 0 bases and J shed 2 bases, with 14 bases lying between them. Germline V gene data show CDR1 as MNHEY and CDR2 as SVGAGI. CDR3 sequence reads: CASSYSISSQTYEQYF. CDR3 in DNA: TGTGCCAGCAGTTACTCGATTAGCTCCCAAACCTACGAGCAGTACTTC.

The genes are TRBV4-2 and TRBJ2-3, with 8 bases lining up with TRBD2. CDR1 LGHNA and CDR2 YNFKEQ come from the germline V gene. After removal of 0 bases from V and 2 bases from J, the junction contained 4 bases not matched to a gene. The CDR3 runs to 16 residues. The CDR3: CASSQEWREDTDTQYF. Here the CDR3 DNA reads TGTGCCAGCAGCCAAGAGTGGCGGGAGGACACAGATACGCAGTATTTT.

The genes are TRBV9 and TRBJ2-5; TRBD1 might be the D (5 bases). CDR1 and CDR2 (germline): SGDLS, YYNGEE. The CDR3 consists of 13 residues. V dropped 1 base and J dropped 5 bases, with 9 bases sitting between them. CDR3 sequence: CASSVQGIETQYF. The CDR3 DNA sequence: TGTGCCAGCAGCGTACAGGGTATCGAGACCCAGTACTTC.